These 14 T cell receptor beta chains originate from one sample sequenced in a study of neurological immune-mediated disorders. TCRdb fed the 5' RACE reads into MiXCR, producing one record per CDR3 protein. Of about 55,000 distinct CDR3 sequences listed, approximately 3.9% were seen once; the top ten hold 1.5% to 2%. The specimen was PBMCs. These receptors were taken from a man aged 30 to 39 with multiple sclerosis.

As concerns this clonotype: A read error may be the cause here, since a much bigger clone is one base away. The rearrangement links TRBV10-3 to TRBJ2-6; TRBD1 is a possible D gene (5 bases). Per germline, CDR1 ENHRY and CDR2 SYGVKD. The CDR3 consists of 14 residues. The CDR3 is CAICDSSGAKVLTF. The CDR3 DNA reads as TGTGCCATCTGTGATTCCTCTGGGGCCAAAGTCCTGACTTTC.

This clonotype was counted ten times or more. V is TRBV5-1 and J is TRBJ1-1; a possible D gene is TRBD1 (6 bases). Per germline, CDR1 SGHRS and CDR2 YFSETQ. This CDR3 has 17 residues. V dropped 4 bases and J dropped 4 bases, with 23 bases sitting between them. Here the CDR3 reads CASSLLSGYRAVTEAFF. CDR3 DNA sequence: TGCGCCAGCAGCCTGTTGTCGGGGTACAGGGCGGTCACTGAAGCTTTCTTT.

This clonotype was recorded many times. The chain joins TRBV20-1 to TRBJ1-3; maybe TRBD1 (6 bases). Trimming took off 6 bases at V and 8 bases at J, with 17 bases between the two ends. Germline loops: CDR1 DFQATT, CDR2 SNEGSKA (reference sequence). The CDR3 totals 13 residues. The DNA of the CDR3 is TGCAGTGCCCCTACAGGGCCTGGGGACACCATATATTTT. Translated: CSAPTGPGDTIYF.

This clonotype was seen many times. The V call is TRBV28, the J call TRBJ2-3; D call uncertain. The CDR3 loop spans 12 amino acids. The V gene's germline CDR1 is MDHEN and CDR2 SYDVKM. The V end was cut by 5 bases, the J end by 0 bases, with 3 bases between. The CDR3 spells CASSASTDTQYF. CDR3 DNA sequence: TGTGCCAGCAGTGCTAGCACAGATACGCAGTATTTT.

In the case of this clonotype: The CDR3 end shows no conserved phenylalanine or tryptophan, and so a read error is likely. The chain employs TRBV20-1 and TRBJ2-1; 13 bases agree with TRBD2. Germline CDR1 is DFQATT and CDR2 is SNEGSKA (reference sequence). Losses at the gene ends were 8 bases for V and 5 bases for J; bases not matched to a gene: 9. The CDR3 contains 15 residues. CDR3 coding DNA: TGCAGTTCCGCTAGACTAGCGGGAGGAAACAATGAGCAGTTCTAC. Translated: CSSARLAGGNNEQFY.

This clonotype was detected ten times or more. One junction end does not reproduce the germline sequence, and a read error may be involved. The genes are TRBV20-1 and TRBJ2-5; D gene uncertain. Germline-derived CDR1 and CDR2 are DFQATT and SNEGSKA (reference sequence). The CDR3 consists of 10 residues. The CDR3 DNA follows: TGCAGCGCTAGGGTAGAGACCCAGTACTTC. This gives the protein CSARVETQYF.

This clonotype has ten or more counts. V is TRBV29-1 and J is TRBJ2-4; 7 bases agree with TRBD2. J lost 7 bases, V lost 6 bases, and 6 bases had no gene match. The CDR3 totals 12 residues. CDR1 and CDR2 (germline): SQVTM, ANQGSEA. The CDR3: CSVLIGGNIQYF. The CDR3 region has the DNA TGCAGCGTCCTGATCGGGGGGAACATTCAGTACTTC.

The V and J genes are TRBV15 and TRBJ2-2, with TRBD1 matching over 10 bases. The CDR3 runs 17 residues. The germline V gene has CDR1 LNHNV and CDR2 YYDKDF (reference sequence). V lost 8 bases, J lost 0 bases, and 9 bases stayed unmatched. The CDR3 DNA reads TGTGCCACCGGTGAGGACAGGGGGTACTCGAACACCGGGGAGCTGTTTTTT. As protein: CATGEDRGYSNTGELFF.

This clonotype was picked up many times. V and J are TRBV9 and TRBJ2-6; D unclear. This CDR3 is 16 amino acids long. Trimming cost V 1 base and J 4 bases, with 12 bases left between them. The germline V gene has CDR1 SGDLS and CDR2 YYNGEE. CDR3 amino acids: CASSVRGRSGANVLTF. The CDR3 DNA reads as TGTGCCAGCAGCGTACGTGGAAGGTCCGGGGCCAACGTCCTGACTTTC.

This clonotype came up many times. The gene calls are TRBV20-1 and TRBJ2-3; D remains ambiguous. Germline V gene data show CDR1 as DFQATT and CDR2 as SNEGSKA (reference sequence). Trimming cost V 3 bases and J 2 bases, with 18 bases left between them. The CDR3 runs to 16 residues. The CDR3 DNA reads TGCAGTGCTAGGCCCTCCCTAGGACCTTCCACAGATACGCAGTATTTT. Its translation is CSARPSLGPSTDTQYF.

There are many counts of this clonotype. V and J are TRBV4-1 and TRBJ1-6, with D uncertain. The CDR3 totals 16 residues. The germline gives CDR1 MGHRA, CDR2 YSYEKL. V lost 0 bases and J 7 bases, leaving 13 bases between the germline ends. This chain's CDR3 is CASSQETGIPNSPLHF. The CDR3 nucleotides read TGCGCCAGCAGCCAAGAGACGGGGATACCAAATTCACCCCTCCACTTT.

This clonotype was counted many times. The chain employs TRBV12-3 or TRBV12-4 and TRBJ2-2, with D uncertain. Trimming removed 3 bases from V and 8 bases from J, with 7 bases in between. There are 12 residues in the CDR3. For the CDR3, the DNA is TGTGCCAGCAGTTTTTCGCTTGGGGAGCTGTTTTTT. This gives the protein CASSFSLGELFF.

This clonotype was seen many times. The chain joins TRBV5-1 to TRBJ2-2; possible D gene TRBD2, 6 bases. The germline V gene has CDR1 SGHRS and CDR2 YFSETQ. The CDR3 has 16 residues. V was cut by 0 bases and J by 6 bases, with 15 bases left in between. DNA of the CDR3: TGCGCCAGCAGCTTGGTTTTGTCGGAGGGATCCGGGGAGCTGTTTTTT. It specifies CASSLVLSEGSGELFF.

This clonotype occurred many times. The chain recombines TRBV29-1 with TRBJ2-7; D is possibly TRBD1 (6 bases). V lost 5 bases and J 3 bases, leaving 17 bases between the germline ends. CDR1 SQVTM and CDR2 ANQGSEA come from the germline V gene. This CDR3 is 14 amino acids long. The CDR3 DNA is TGCAGCGTTTCCGGGCCAAGGGACATCTACGAGCAGTACTTC. It is translated as CSVSGPRDIYEQYF.